These 2 T cell receptor beta chains came from one sample sequenced in a study of T cells after yellow fever vaccination. In TCRdb, the 5' RACE reads were re-called with MiXCR into one record per CDR3 protein. The sample lists roughly 63,000 distinct CDR3 sequences, 6.5% to 9% seen once, with 36% in the top ten. The sample was CD8+ T cells sorted from PBMCs, taken 15 days after the yellow fever booster vaccination. The receptors derive from a man aged 25-45 years who received the YFV17D yellow fever vaccine.

This clonotype appeared many times. The chain uses TRBV27 and TRBJ2-2; D not resolved. The CDR3 has 13 residues. Germline V lookup: CDR1 MNHEY, CDR2 SMNVEV (reference sequence). V lost 7 bases and J lost 7, with 13 bases in between. In DNA form, the CDR3 reads TGTGCCAGCACCCTGCGGACCGGCGGGGAGCTGTTTTTT. Encoded protein: CASTLRTGGELFF.

This clonotype was observed at least ten times. The chain uses TRBV11-2 and TRBJ1-4; D is ambiguous. The CDR3 totals 16 residues. Per the germline V gene, CDR1 is SGHAT and CDR2 is FQNNGV. The V end was cut by 5 bases, the J end by 0 bases, with 13 bases between. The CDR3 loop is CASSAPPGTTNEKLFF. In DNA, the CDR3 is TGTGCCAGCAGCGCACCTCCCGGGACAACTAATGAAAAACTGTTTTTT.